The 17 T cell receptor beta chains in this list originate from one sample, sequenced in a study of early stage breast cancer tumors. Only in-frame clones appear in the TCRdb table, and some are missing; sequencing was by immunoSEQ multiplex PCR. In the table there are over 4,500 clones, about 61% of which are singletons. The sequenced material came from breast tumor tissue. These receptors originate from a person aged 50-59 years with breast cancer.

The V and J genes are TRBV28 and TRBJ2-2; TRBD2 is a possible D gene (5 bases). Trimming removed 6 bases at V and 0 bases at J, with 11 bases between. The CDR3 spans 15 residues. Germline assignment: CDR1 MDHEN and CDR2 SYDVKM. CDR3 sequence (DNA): TGTGCCAGCAGGCCGGCACTAGCGAACACCGGGGAGCTGTTTTTT. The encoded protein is CASRPALANTGELFF.

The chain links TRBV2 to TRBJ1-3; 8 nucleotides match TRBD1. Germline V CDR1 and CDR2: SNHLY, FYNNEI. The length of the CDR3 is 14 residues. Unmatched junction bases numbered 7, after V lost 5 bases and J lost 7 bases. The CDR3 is CASSSGGRVNTIYF. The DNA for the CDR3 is TGTGCCAGCAGTTCAGGGGGCCGAGTTAACACCATATATTTT.

CDR3 amino acids: CASSDRGYEQYF. CDR3 sequence (DNA): TGTGCCAGCAGTGACAGGGGATACGAGCAGTACTTC. The chain recombines TRBV2 with TRBJ2-7; D may be TRBD1 (6 bases). The CDR3 totals 12 residues. The ends were cut back, 3 bases at V and 4 bases at J, with 7 bases in the middle. Germline V CDR1 and CDR2: SNHLY, FYNNEI. The full variable domain, in which reference TRBV2 and TRBJ2-7 provide the parts outside the CDR3, is EPEVTQTPSHQVTQMGQEVILRCVPISNHLYFYWYRQILGQKVEFLVSFYNNEISEKSEIFDDQFSVERPDGSNFTLKIRSTKLEDSAMYFCASSDRGYEQYFGPGTRLTVT.

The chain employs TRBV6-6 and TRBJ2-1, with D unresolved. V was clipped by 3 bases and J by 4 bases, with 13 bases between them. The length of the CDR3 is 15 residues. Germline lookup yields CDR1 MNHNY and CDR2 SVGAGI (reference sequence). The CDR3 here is CASSYGVGRYNEQFF. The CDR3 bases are TGTGCCAGCAGTTATGGGGTTGGCAGGTACAATGAGCAGTTCTTC.

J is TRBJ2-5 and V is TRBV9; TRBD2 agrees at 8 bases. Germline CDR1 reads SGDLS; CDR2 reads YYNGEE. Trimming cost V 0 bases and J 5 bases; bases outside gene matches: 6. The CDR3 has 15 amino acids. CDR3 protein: CASSVGAGAGETQYF. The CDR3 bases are TGTGCCAGCAGCGTAGGAGCGGGAGCGGGTGAGACCCAGTACTTC.

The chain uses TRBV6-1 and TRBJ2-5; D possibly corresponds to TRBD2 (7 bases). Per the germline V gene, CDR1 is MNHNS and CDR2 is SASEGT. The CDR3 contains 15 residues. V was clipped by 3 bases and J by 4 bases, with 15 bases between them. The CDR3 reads CASSDQSGGRETQYF. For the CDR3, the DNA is TGTGCCAGCAGTGATCAATCGGGGGGCAGAGAGACCCAGTACTTC.

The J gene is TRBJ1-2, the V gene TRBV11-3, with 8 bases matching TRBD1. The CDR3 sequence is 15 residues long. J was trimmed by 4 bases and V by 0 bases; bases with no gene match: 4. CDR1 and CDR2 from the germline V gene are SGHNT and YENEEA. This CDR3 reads CASSLDGTGGYGYTF. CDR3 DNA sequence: TGTGCCAGCAGCTTAGATGGCACAGGGGGCTATGGCTACACCTTC.

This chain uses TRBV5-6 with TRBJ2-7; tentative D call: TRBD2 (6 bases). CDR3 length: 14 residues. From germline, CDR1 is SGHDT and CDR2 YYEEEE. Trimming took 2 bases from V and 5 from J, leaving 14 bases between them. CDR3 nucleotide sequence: TGTGCCAGCAGCTTCTACCGGGGGTCCGACGAGCAGTACGTC. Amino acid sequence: CASSFYRGSDEQYV.

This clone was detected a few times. The CDR3 spells CASSQGGAGANEQYF. DNA of the CDR3: TGTGCCAGCAGCCAAGGGGGAGCGGGAGCTAACGAGCAGTACTTC. This chain links TRBV4-2 with TRBJ2-7, with 8 bases fitting TRBD2. V trimming: 1 base; J trimming: 5 bases; junction bases outside the gene matches: 7. Germline V gene sequence: CDR1 LGHNA, CDR2 YNFKEQ. CDR3 size: 15 residues.

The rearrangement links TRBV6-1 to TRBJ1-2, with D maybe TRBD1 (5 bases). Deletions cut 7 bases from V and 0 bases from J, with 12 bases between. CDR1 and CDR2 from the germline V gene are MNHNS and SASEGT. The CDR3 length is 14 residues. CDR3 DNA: TGTGCCAGCACTAGGACACCGGCTAACTATGGCTACACCTTC. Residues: CASTRTPANYGYTF.

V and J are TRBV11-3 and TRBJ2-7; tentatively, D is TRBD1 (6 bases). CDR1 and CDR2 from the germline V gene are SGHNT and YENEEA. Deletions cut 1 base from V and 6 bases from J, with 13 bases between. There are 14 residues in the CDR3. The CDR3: CASSLVGQGREQYF. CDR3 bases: TGTGCCAGCAGCTTAGTAGGGCAGGGGCGCGAGCAGTACTTC.

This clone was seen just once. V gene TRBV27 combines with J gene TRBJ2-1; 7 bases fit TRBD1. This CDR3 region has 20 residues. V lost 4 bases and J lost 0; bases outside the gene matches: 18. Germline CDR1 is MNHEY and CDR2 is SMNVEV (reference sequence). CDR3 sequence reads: CASSSTLIGDRRFSYNEQFF. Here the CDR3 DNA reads TGTGCCAGCAGTTCGACCCTTATAGGGGACAGACGATTCTCCTACAATGAGCAGTTCTTC.

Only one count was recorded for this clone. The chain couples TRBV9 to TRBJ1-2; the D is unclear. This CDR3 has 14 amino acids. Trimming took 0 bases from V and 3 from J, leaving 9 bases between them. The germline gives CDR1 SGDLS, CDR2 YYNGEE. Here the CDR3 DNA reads TGTGCCAGCAGCGTAGGGGAGCACCACTATGGCTACACCTTC. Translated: CASSVGEHHYGYTF.

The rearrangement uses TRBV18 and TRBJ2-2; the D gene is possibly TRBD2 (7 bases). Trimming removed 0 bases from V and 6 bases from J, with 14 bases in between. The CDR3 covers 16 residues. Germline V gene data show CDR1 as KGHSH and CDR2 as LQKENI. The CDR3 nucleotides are TGTGCCAGCTCACCACCGGGGGGGCCCATTTCCGGGGAGCTGTTTTTT. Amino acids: CASSPPGGPISGELFF.

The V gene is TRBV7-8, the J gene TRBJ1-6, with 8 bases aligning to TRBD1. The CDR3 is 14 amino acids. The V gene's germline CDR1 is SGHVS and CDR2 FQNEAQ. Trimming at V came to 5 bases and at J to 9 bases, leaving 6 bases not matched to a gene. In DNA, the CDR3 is TGTGCCAGCAGCCTAGACAGGGGTCGTTCACCCCTCCACTTT. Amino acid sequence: CASSLDRGRSPLHF.

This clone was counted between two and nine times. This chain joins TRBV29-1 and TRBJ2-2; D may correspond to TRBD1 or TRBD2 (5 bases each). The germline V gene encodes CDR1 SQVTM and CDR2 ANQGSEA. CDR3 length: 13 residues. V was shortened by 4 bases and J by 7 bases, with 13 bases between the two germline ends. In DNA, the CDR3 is TGCAGCGTTGTTCTCGGGGCTGGCGGGGAGCTGTTTTTT. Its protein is CSVVLGAGGELFF.

DNA of the CDR3: TGCAGCGTTGAAGAAATCGGGGGGCTCTACGAGCAGTACTTC. This encodes CSVEEIGGLYEQYF. The chain links TRBV29-1 to TRBJ2-7, with a weak D call TRBD2 (7 bases). The CDR3 is made up of 14 amino acids. V shed 0 bases and J shed 3 bases, with 12 bases lying between them. Germline V gives CDR1 SQVTM, CDR2 ANQGSEA.